This T cell receptor (beta chain) was found in a study of OX40 agonist ivuxolimab in advanced cancers. Broader study findings: There were, on average, more expanded clones in CD8+ T cells than in CD4+.

CDR1 and CDR2 (germline): SGHDT, YYEEEE. The ends were cut back, 1 base at V and 4 bases at J, with 9 bases in the middle. The CDR3 sequence is 14 residues long. Some clones are missing from TCRdb's copy, which holds only in-frame ones; the method was immunoSEQ multiplex PCR. This table holds roughly 58,000 clones, over 60% found once. With regard to this clone: Its antigen is unidentified.

The sample was CD4+ or CD8+ T cells sorted from blood, taken in a trial of the OX40 agonist ivuxolimab. V usage is TRBV5-6 and J usage is TRBJ1-3; D is undetermined. The TCR comes from an adult with an advanced solid tumor such as melanoma, head and neck, liver or kidney cancer. The CDR3 loop is CASSLLSSGNTIYF. CDR3 nucleotide sequence: TGTGCCAGCAGCTTGTTGTCCTCCGGAAACACCATATATTTT.